This T cell receptor beta chain is drawn from a study of multiple sclerosis patients with progressive multifocal leukoencephalopathy. TCRdb's copy holds only in-frame clones and misses some; the assay was immunoSEQ multiplex PCR. The sample gives more than 30,000 clones, roughly 89% of which show up once; 5.5% to 6.5% is in the top ten. Time point described: time of PML onset. PML was confirmed by JC virus DNA in cerebrospinal fluid. The T3 samples were drawn when PML began. The CDR3 has 16 residues. The germline V gene encodes CDR1 LGHNA and CDR2 YNFKEQ. Germline trimming cut 3 bases from V and 8 bases from J; bases unmatched to any gene: 14.

This TCR came from a woman aged 40 to 55 with progressive multifocal leukoencephalopathy. Sequencing used PBMCs, obtained from a patient treated with natalizumab. V usage is TRBV4-2 and J usage is TRBJ1-2; 8 nucleotides agree with TRBD1. The CDR3 region is CASSQPSGGAPWGYTF. DNA for the CDR3: TGTGCCAGCAGCCAGCCTTCAGGGGGCGCCCCTTGGGGCTACACCTTC.